These 17 T cell receptor beta chains originate from one sample sequenced in a study of blood T cell repertoires in COVID-19. Method: immunoSEQ multiplex PCR; TCRdb's copy keeps in-frame clones and lacks some. Here the sample spans about 170,000 clones, about nine tenths being singletons. Sequencing input: peripheral blood. The receptors were sampled from a man between 65 and 85 years old with acute or convalescent COVID-19.

This chain connects TRBV7-3 to TRBJ1-1; the D gene is possibly TRBD1 (6 bases). CDR1 and CDR2 (germline): SGHTA, FQGTGA. V lost 2 bases and J lost 6, with 22 bases in between. The CDR3 sequence is 17 residues long. The CDR3 here is CASSLVGRSRGEAEAFF. Here the CDR3 DNA reads TGTGCCAGCAGCTTAGTCGGGCGAAGCAGGGGCGAGGCTGAAGCTTTCTTT.

This chain uses TRBV28 with TRBJ2-7; D is perhaps TRBD1 (5 bases). Trimming shortened V by 8 bases and J by 2 bases, and 16 bases separated the two germline ends. Per the germline V gene, CDR1 is MDHEN and CDR2 is SYDVKM. The length of the CDR3 is 14 residues. This chain's CDR3 is CASLGPGMAYEQYF. CDR3 bases: TGTGCCAGCTTAGGGCCAGGGATGGCCTACGAGCAGTACTTC.

The chain couples TRBV2 to TRBJ2-7; TRBD1 matches 9 bases. This CDR3 is built from 14 residues. The V segment lost 6 bases and the J segment 2 bases; nucleotides outside the gene matches: 5. The V gene's germline CDR1 is SNHLY and CDR2 FYNNEI. The CDR3 is CASRETGGPYEQYF. CDR3 in DNA: TGTGCCAGCAGGGAAACAGGGGGCCCCTACGAGCAGTACTTC.

This clone was observed once. This chain joins TRBV10-3 and TRBJ1-2, with D unclear. Between the trimmed V and J ends, which lost 0 bases and 5 bases, there was a span of 13 bases. CDR1 and CDR2 from the germline V gene are ENHRY and SYGVKD. The CDR3 runs 15 residues. This chain's CDR3 is CAISESAAPYYGYTF. The CDR3 region has the DNA TGTGCCATCAGTGAGTCGGCGGCGCCCTATTATGGCTACACCTTC.

The chain couples TRBV6-6 to TRBJ2-2; 12 bases are shared with TRBD2. Germline V gene lookup returns CDR1 MNHNY and CDR2 SVGAGI (reference sequence). After removal of 5 bases from V and 4 bases from J, the junction contained 2 bases not matched to a gene. This CDR3 spans 15 amino acids. DNA for the CDR3: TGTGCCAGCAGTAGGACTAGCGGGGCCACCGGGGAGCTGTTTTTT. Translating it yields CASSRTSGATGELFF.

The gene calls are TRBV28 and TRBJ2-3; TRBD2 aligns across 10 bases. V gave up 3 bases and J gave up 3 bases; unmatched junction bases: 6. Germline CDR1 MDHEN, CDR2 SYDVKM. The CDR3 is 16 residues long. This CDR3 reads CASSFLVAGGTDTQYF. As DNA, the CDR3 is TGTGCCAGCAGTTTCCTAGTAGCGGGGGGAACAGATACGCAGTATTTT.

This clone was seen once. The V call is TRBV28, the J call TRBJ2-3; 14 nucleotides align to TRBD2. Germline loops: CDR1 MDHEN, CDR2 SYDVKM. J lost 3 bases, V lost 2 bases, and 7 bases had no gene match. The CDR3 is made up of 18 amino acids. The CDR3 nucleotides are TGTGCCAGCAGTTTAGGGGCGACTAGCGGGGGGGATACAGATACGCAGTATTTT. This encodes CASSLGATSGGDTDTQYF.

The gene calls are TRBV6-6 and TRBJ1-4; D unclear. Trimming shortened V by 8 bases and J by 8 bases, and 15 bases separated the two germline ends. The germline gives CDR1 MNHNY, CDR2 SVGAGI (reference sequence). The CDR3 runs to 13 residues. CDR3 sequence: CASQRQYKEKLFF. Here the CDR3 DNA reads TGTGCCAGCCAACGCCAGTATAAAGAAAAACTGTTTTTT.

The chain employs TRBV4-2 and TRBJ1-1, with D possibly being TRBD1 (6 bases). Deletions cut 1 base from V and 3 bases from J, with 21 bases between. The V gene's germline CDR1 is LGHNA and CDR2 YNFKEQ. The length of the CDR3 is 18 residues. DNA for the CDR3: TGTGCCAGCAGCCAAGCCCTAGGCGCAACAGGGCTCGACACTGAAGCTTTCTTT. This codes for CASSQALGATGLDTEAFF.

The chain recombines TRBV3-1 (or the pseudogene TRBV3-2) with TRBJ2-1; 14 nucleotides agree with TRBD2. Germline CDR1 LGHDT, CDR2 YNNKEL (reference sequence). This CDR3 comprises 15 residues. Trimming took 8 bases from V and 13 from J; bases not matched to a gene: 13. In nucleotides, the CDR3 is TGTGCCAGCTCATCCTCCGGGACTAGCGGGGGTAACCAGTTCTTC. It translates to CASSSSGTSGGNQFF.

V is TRBV20-1 and J is TRBJ2-7, with D hard to call. The CDR3 spans 11 residues. From germline, CDR1 is DFQATT and CDR2 SNEGSKA (reference sequence). V was clipped by 1 base and J by 6 bases, with 7 bases between them. In DNA form, the CDR3 reads TGCAGTGCTAGAGGTGGGCCCGAGCAGTACTTC. It encodes CSARGGPEQYF.

The V call is TRBV6-6, the J call TRBJ1-1; TRBD1 aligns across 11 bases. The J segment lost 1 base and the V segment lost 5 bases, leaving 6 bases of the junction unmatched. This CDR3 region has 16 residues. In germline, CDR1 is MNHNY, CDR2 SVGAGI (reference sequence). CDR3 in amino acids: CASSKRGQGGNTEAFF. CDR3 in DNA: TGTGCCAGCAGTAAACGGGGACAGGGGGGGAACACTGAAGCTTTCTTT.

This clone was observed a few times. J is TRBJ1-1 and V is TRBV14; no definite D call. The ends were cut back, 0 bases at V and 0 bases at J, with 5 bases in the middle. CDR3 length equals 14 residues. The germline V gene has CDR1 SGHDN and CDR2 FVKESK. In DNA form, the CDR3 reads TGTGCCAGCAGCCAAGACAGTATGAACACTGAAGCTTTCTTT. Translation: CASSQDSMNTEAFF.

In this sample, this clone turned up once. The V gene is TRBV9, the J gene TRBJ2-1; 9 bases are a match to TRBD2. The V gene's germline CDR1 is SGDLS and CDR2 YYNGEE. The CDR3 loop spans 15 amino acids. The J segment lost 0 bases and the V segment lost 3 bases, leaving 1 base of the junction unmatched. CDR3 loop: CASSGGGASYNEQFF. The CDR3 bases are TGTGCCAGCAGCGGCGGGGGGGCCTCCTACAATGAGCAGTTCTTC.

The chain couples TRBV27 to TRBJ1-5, with D maybe TRBD1 (5 bases). Between the trimmed V and J ends, which lost 5 bases and 6 bases, there was a span of 14 bases. Germline V CDR1 and CDR2: MNHEY, SMNVEV (reference sequence). This CDR3 has 14 residues. The CDR3 reads CASSQQVFGQPQHF. CDR3 DNA: TGTGCCAGCAGTCAACAGGTTTTCGGTCAGCCCCAGCATTTT.

The chain carries TRBV21-1 and TRBJ1-5. TRBV21-1 is marked as a pseudogene. The CDR3 consists of 17 residues. CDR3 in amino acids: CASSLGMRARFNQPQHF. The CDR3 bases are TGTGCCAGCAGCCTAGGGATGAGGGCCCGGTTCAATCAGCCCCAGCATTTT.

The chain is built from TRBV9 and TRBJ1-4; no clear D gene. Trimming removed 0 bases from V and 8 bases from J, with 8 bases in between. This CDR3 is 13 amino acids long. Germline values: CDR1 SGDLS, CDR2 YYNGEE. The CDR3 DNA reads TGTGCCAGCAGCGTAGACAGCAGGGAAAAACTGTTTTTT. Translation: CASSVDSREKLFF.